This is a list of T cell receptor beta chains from one sample in a study of shared clonotypes between healthy human individuals. The protocol was immunoSEQ multiplex PCR, while the TCRdb copy is restricted to in-frame clones and leaves out a portion. This table holds hundreds of thousands of clones, 95% to 98% found once. What was sequenced was naive CD8+ T cells sorted from blood. The receptors come from a man under 40 in good health. The CDR3 runs from the conserved cysteine through the conserved F or W. A D gene is named only where the DNA matches it firmly. Some rows mark clone size as missing; the rest say once, few, many or name a class of expanded clone.

V: TRBV10-1
D: -
J: TRBJ2-1
size: -
CDR3: CASSESGAFGIDNEQFF
DNA: TGCGCCAGCAGTGAGTCGGGGGCTTTTGGTATTGACAATGAGCAGTTCTTC

V: TRBV11-2
D: -
J: TRBJ2-3
size: -
CDR3: CASSLFGTLTDTQYF
DNA: TGTGCCAGCAGCTTATTCGGGACCCTTACAGATACGCAGTATTTT

V: TRBV29-1
D: -
J: TRBJ2-3
size: -
CDR3: CSVEPDTDTQYF
DNA: TGCAGCGTTGAGCCTGACACAGATACGCAGTATTTT

V: TRBV7-6
D: -
J: TRBJ2-3
size: -
CDR3: CASSFRGRDSDTQYF
DNA: TGTGCCAGCAGCTTTCGGGGCAGGGATTCGGATACGCAGTATTTT

V: TRBV4-1
D: -
J: TRBJ2-7
size: -
CDR3: CASSQERDSYEQYF
DNA: TGCGCCAGCAGCCAAGAGAGGGACTCCTACGAGCAGTACTTC

V: TRBV11-2
D: -
J: TRBJ2-5
size: -
CDR3: CASSREEEETQYF
DNA: TGTGCCAGCAGCCGTGAAGAAGAAGAGACCCAGTACTTC

V: TRBV27
D: TRBD1
J: TRBJ1-1
size: -
CDR3: CASSYGDRYPNTEAFF
DNA: TGTGCCAGCAGTTACGGGGACAGGTACCCGAACACTGAAGCTTTCTTT

V: TRBV7-9
D: -
J: TRBJ2-7
size: -
CDR3: CASSFLGAGYEQYF
DNA: TGTGCCAGCAGCTTCTTAGGAGCCGGGTACGAGCAGTACTTC

V: TRBV27
D: -
J: TRBJ2-3
size: -
CDR3: CASSLSPASDTQYF
DNA: TGTGCCAGCAGTTTATCGCCAGCTTCGGATACGCAGTATTTT

V: TRBV7-9
D: TRBD2
J: TRBJ2-7
size: -
CDR3: CASTGTSTYEQYF
DNA: TGTGCCAGCACCGGGACTAGCACCTACGAGCAGTACTTC

V: TRBV25-1
D: TRBD2
J: TRBJ2-7
size: -
CDR3: CASSEYERRERPYEQYF
DNA: TGTGCCAGCAGTGAATATGAACGGCGGGAGCGTCCCTACGAGCAGTACTTC

V: TRBV13
D: TRBD2
J: TRBJ2-1
size: -
CDR3: CASSEGLAAYNEQFF
DNA: TGTGCCAGCAGCGAGGGACTAGCGGCCTACAATGAGCAGTTCTTC

V: TRBV6-5
D: -
J: TRBJ2-1
size: -
CDR3: CASSYNSGAEQFF
DNA: TGTGCCAGCAGTTACAATTCGGGAGCTGAGCAGTTCTTC

V: TRBV7-9
D: -
J: TRBJ2-7
size: -
CDR3: CASNPDSSYEQYF
DNA: TGTGCCAGCAACCCGGACAGTTCCTACGAGCAGTACTTC

V: TRBV5-1
D: -
J: TRBJ2-2
size: -
CDR3: CASSFPGSIQAENTGELFF
DNA: TGCGCCAGCAGCTTTCCCGGTTCTATACAGGCGGAGAACACCGGGGAGCTGTTTTTT

V: TRBV14
D: -
J: TRBJ1-3
size: -
CDR3: CASSQDNSRSGNTIYF
DNA: TGTGCCAGCAGCCAAGATAATTCCAGGTCTGGAAACACCATATATTTT

V: TRBV28
D: TRBD2
J: TRBJ2-1
size: -
CDR3: CASSSIAGAGDEQFF
DNA: TGTGCCAGCAGTTCAATAGCGGGAGCGGGTGATGAGCAGTTCTTC

V: TRBV11-2
D: TRBD1
J: TRBJ2-3
size: -
CDR3: CASSGRDRDTQYF
DNA: TGTGCCAGCAGTGGTCGGGACAGGGATACGCAGTATTTT

V: TRBV14
D: TRBD2
J: TRBJ2-3
size: -
CDR3: CASSQDGREVSFTDTQYF
DNA: TGTGCCAGCAGCCAAGATGGGCGGGAGGTCTCGTTCACAGATACGCAGTATTTT

V: TRBV7-9
D: TRBD2
J: TRBJ2-1
size: -
CDR3: CASSLARGLVVSFEQFF
DNA: TGTGCCAGCAGCTTAGCCCGGGGACTAGTAGTTTCCTTTGAGCAGTTCTTC

V: TRBV5-5
D: TRBD2
J: TRBJ2-3
size: once
CDR3: CASSLVLAGAADTQYF
DNA: TGTGCCAGCAGCTTGGTCCTAGCGGGCGCGGCAGATACGCAGTATTTT

V: TRBV27
D: -
J: TRBJ2-7
size: -
CDR3: CASSLVGEIYEQYF
DNA: TGTGCCAGCAGTTTGGTGGGTGAAATCTACGAGCAGTACTTC

V: TRBV27
D: -
J: TRBJ1-1
size: -
CDR3: CASSRVGHMNTEAFF
DNA: TGTGCCAGCAGTCGGGTGGGACACATGAACACTGAAGCTTTCTTT

V: TRBV7-2
D: -
J: TRBJ2-2
size: once
CDR3: CASSLMESTGELFF
DNA: TGTGCCAGCAGCTTAATGGAGAGCACCGGGGAGCTGTTTTTT

V: TRBV7-2
D: -
J: TRBJ2-1
size: -
CDR3: CASGNRGRSNEQFF
DNA: TGTGCCAGCGGAAATCGGGGGCGGTCCAATGAGCAGTTCTTC

V: TRBV28
D: TRBD1
J: TRBJ1-5
size: -
CDR3: CASSRRGLGNQPQHF
DNA: TGTGCCAGCAGTAGAAGGGGGCTTGGCAATCAGCCCCAGCATTTT

V: TRBV7-7
D: -
J: TRBJ2-7
size: -
CDR3: CASSLGRLSEQYF
DNA: TGTGCTAGCAGCTTGGGCCGACTATCCGAACAGTACTTC

V: TRBV4-1
D: -
J: TRBJ2-7
size: -
CDR3: CASSLVSMAEPTYEQYF
DNA: TGCGCCAGCAGCCTGGTTAGCATGGCGGAGCCTACCTACGAGCAGTACTTC

V: TRBV6-5
D: -
J: TRBJ1-5
size: -
CDR3: CASSYGVLQPQHF
DNA: TGTGCCAGCAGTTACGGCGTCCTGCAGCCCCAGCATTTT

V: TRBV5-6
D: TRBD2
J: TRBJ2-5
size: -
CDR3: CASRGGTSGRAGETQYF
DNA: TGTGCCAGCAGAGGAGGGACTAGCGGGAGGGCCGGGGAGACCCAGTACTTC

V: TRBV7-9
D: -
J: TRBJ2-1
size: -
CDR3: CASSLGQGSYNEQFF
DNA: TGTGCCAGCAGCTTAGGGCAGGGTTCCTACAATGAGCAGTTCTTC

V: TRBV6-4
D: -
J: TRBJ1-2
size: -
CDR3: CASSEPRNYGYTF
DNA: TGTGCCAGCAGTGAACCAAGAAACTATGGCTACACCTTC

V: TRBV7-9
D: -
J: TRBJ1-1
size: -
CDR3: CASSPIWGPEAFF
DNA: TGTGCCAGCAGCCCCATCTGGGGGCCTGAAGCTTTCTTT

V: TRBV15
D: TRBD1
J: TRBJ1-1
size: -
CDR3: CATSHRGGTEAFF
DNA: TGTGCCACCAGCCACAGGGGGGGCACTGAAGCTTTCTTT

V: TRBV28
D: -
J: TRBJ2-7
size: once
CDR3: CASSLPLYSYEQYF
DNA: TGTGCCAGCAGTTTACCTTTGTACTCCTACGAGCAGTACTTC

V: TRBV5-5
D: TRBD2
J: TRBJ2-7
size: -
CDR3: CASSHGTSGAYEQYF
DNA: TGTGCCAGCAGCCATGGGACTAGCGGTGCCTACGAGCAGTACTTC

V: TRBV6-1
D: -
J: TRBJ2-2
size: -
CDR3: CASMDPGELFF
DNA: TGTGCCAGCATGGACCCCGGGGAGCTGTTTTTT

V: TRBV6-1
D: -
J: TRBJ2-7
size: once
CDR3: CASSENLDPEPYEQYF
DNA: TGTGCCAGCAGTGAAAATCTGGACCCAGAGCCCTACGAGCAGTACTTC

V: TRBV25-1
D: -
J: TRBJ2-1
size: -
CDR3: CASRRAYNEQFF
DNA: TGTGCCAGCAGGAGAGCCTACAATGAGCAGTTCTTC

V: TRBV29-1
D: -
J: TRBJ2-7
size: -
CDR3: CSVIGIRSYEQYF
DNA: TGCAGCGTTATCGGCATCCGCTCCTACGAGCAGTACTTC

V: TRBV19
D: -
J: TRBJ2-7
size: -
CDR3: CASSIREGTYEQYF
DNA: TGTGCCAGTAGTATTAGGGAAGGGACCTACGAGCAGTACTTC

V: TRBV7-3
D: TRBD1
J: TRBJ1-1
size: -
CDR3: CASSITGVTEAFF
DNA: TGTGCCAGCAGCATAACAGGGGTTACTGAAGCTTTCTTT

V: TRBV4-1
D: TRBD2
J: TRBJ2-3
size: -
CDR3: CASSQEGLLAGVPDTQYF
DNA: TGCGCCAGCAGCCAAGAAGGGCTACTAGCGGGAGTCCCAGATACGCAGTATTTT

V: TRBV7-8
D: -
J: TRBJ2-7
size: -
CDR3: CASSLAGSRGYEQYF
DNA: TGTGCCAGCAGCTTAGCGGGGAGTCGAGGGTACGAGCAGTACTTC

V: TRBV29-1
D: -
J: TRBJ2-1
size: -
CDR3: CSVSGQNLYNEQFF
DNA: TGCAGCGTTTCCGGGCAGAACCTATACAATGAGCAGTTCTTC